This T cell receptor (beta chain) was recovered during a study of control samples from healthy donors and cancer patients. Profiled with immunoSEQ multiplex PCR; TCRdb holds only in-frame clones, not every one. This sample has fewer than 300,000 clones; approximately 80% occur once, and the top ten carry roughly 14%. Germline assignment: CDR1 SGHAT and CDR2 FQNNGV. V gave up 0 bases and J gave up 5 bases, with 16 bases separating them. The CDR3 has 16 residues. The material sequenced was PBMCs. This sequence originates from a woman aged 60-70 years with lung cancer. The J gene is TRBJ1-2, the V gene TRBV11-2; perhaps TRBD1 as D (6 bases). The CDR3 loop reads CASSLEAGARAYGYTF. The CDR3 DNA reads TGTGCCAGCAGCTTAGAAGCGGGGGCGCGTGCATATGGCTACACCTTC.